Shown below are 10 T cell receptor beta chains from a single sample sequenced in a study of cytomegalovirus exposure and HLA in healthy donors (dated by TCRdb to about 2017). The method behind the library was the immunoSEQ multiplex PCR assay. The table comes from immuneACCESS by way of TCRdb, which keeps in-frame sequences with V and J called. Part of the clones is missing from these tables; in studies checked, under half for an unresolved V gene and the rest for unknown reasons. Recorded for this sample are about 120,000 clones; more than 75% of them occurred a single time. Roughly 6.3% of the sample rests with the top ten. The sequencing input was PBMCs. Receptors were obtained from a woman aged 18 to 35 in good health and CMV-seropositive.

The CDR3, as DNA: TGTGCCATCAGGTACGGGGTGAACACTGAAGCTTTCTTT. Translation: CAIRYGVNTEAFF. This chain connects TRBV10-3 to TRBJ1-1, with no clear D. The V gene's germline CDR1 is ENHRY and CDR2 SYGVKD. Trimming removed 6 bases from V and 0 bases from J, with 8 bases in between. This CDR3 comprises 13 residues.

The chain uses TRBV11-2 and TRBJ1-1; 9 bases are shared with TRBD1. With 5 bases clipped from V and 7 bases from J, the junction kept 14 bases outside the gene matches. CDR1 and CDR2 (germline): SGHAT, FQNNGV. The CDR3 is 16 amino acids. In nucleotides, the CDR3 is TGTGCCAGCAGCCCACACTGGACAGGGGAGAACGGTGAAGCTTTCTTT. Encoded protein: CASSPHWTGENGEAFF.

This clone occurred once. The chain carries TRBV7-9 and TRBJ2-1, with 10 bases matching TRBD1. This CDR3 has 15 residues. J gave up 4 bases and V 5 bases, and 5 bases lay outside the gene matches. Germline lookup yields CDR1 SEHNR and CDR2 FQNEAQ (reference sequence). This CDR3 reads CASSPGQGVYNEQFF. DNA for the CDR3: TGTGCCAGCAGCCCAGGACAGGGGGTGTACAATGAGCAGTTCTTC.

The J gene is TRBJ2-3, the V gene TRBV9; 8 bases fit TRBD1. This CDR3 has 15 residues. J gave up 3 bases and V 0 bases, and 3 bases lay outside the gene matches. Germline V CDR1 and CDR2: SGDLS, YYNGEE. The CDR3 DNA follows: TGTGCCAGCAGCGTAGGACAGGGGTTTACAGATACGCAGTATTTT. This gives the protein CASSVGQGFTDTQYF.

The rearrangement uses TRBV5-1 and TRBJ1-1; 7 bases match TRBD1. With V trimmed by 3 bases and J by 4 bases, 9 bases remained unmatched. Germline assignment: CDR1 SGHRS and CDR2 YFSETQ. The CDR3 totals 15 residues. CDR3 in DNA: TGCGCCAGCAGCTCCTCGGACAGGTGGGGCACTGAAGCTTTCTTT. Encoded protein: CASSSSDRWGTEAFF.

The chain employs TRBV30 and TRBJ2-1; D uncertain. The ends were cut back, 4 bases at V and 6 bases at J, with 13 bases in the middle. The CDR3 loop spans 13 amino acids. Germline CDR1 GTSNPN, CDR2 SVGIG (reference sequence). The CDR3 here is CAWTSPASNEQFF. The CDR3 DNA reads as TGTGCCTGGACTTCACCAGCGTCCAATGAGCAGTTCTTC.

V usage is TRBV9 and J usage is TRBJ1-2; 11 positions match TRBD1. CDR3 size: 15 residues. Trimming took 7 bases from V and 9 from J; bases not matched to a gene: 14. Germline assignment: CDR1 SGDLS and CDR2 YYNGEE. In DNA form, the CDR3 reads TGTGCCAGCGGGGGAATAAGGGACAGGGGGAGGCGCTACACCTTC. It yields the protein CASGGIRDRGRRYTF.

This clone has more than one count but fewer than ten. The CDR3 loop reads CASSPGLVTAEQYF. DNA of the CDR3: TGCGCCAGCAGCCCTGGACTAGTAACGGCCGAGCAGTACTTC. The chain has TRBV4-1 and TRBJ2-7; 7 bases fit TRBD2. V was pared by 4 bases and J by 6 bases, with 9 bases of the junction left unmatched. The CDR3 sequence is 14 residues long. Germline CDR1 reads MGHRA; CDR2 reads YSYEKL.

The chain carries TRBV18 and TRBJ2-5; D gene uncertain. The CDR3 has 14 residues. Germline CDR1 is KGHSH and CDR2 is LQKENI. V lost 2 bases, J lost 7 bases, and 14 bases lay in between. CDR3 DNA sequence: TGTGCCAGCTCACCAATGACAAAAGACGGGACCCAGTACTTC. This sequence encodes CASSPMTKDGTQYF.

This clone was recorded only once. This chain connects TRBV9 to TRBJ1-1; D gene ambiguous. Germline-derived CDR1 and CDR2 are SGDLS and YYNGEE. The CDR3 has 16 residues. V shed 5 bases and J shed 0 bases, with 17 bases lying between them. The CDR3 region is CASSPDNLGVNTEAFF. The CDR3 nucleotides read TGTGCCAGCAGTCCTGACAACCTTGGCGTGAACACTGAAGCTTTCTTT.